Shown below are 31 T cell receptor beta chains from a single sample sequenced in a study of T cell responses to AZD1222 COVID-19 vaccine. Sequencing was performed with immunoSEQ multiplex PCR; in TCRdb, only in-frame clones are kept and a portion is missing. The profile shows roughly 120,000 clones, roughly 89% of them singletons. The source material was peripheral blood, sampled 28 days after the second AZD1222 dose. Source of these receptors: an adult who received the AZD1222 COVID-19 vaccine.

The chain uses TRBV10-3 and TRBJ1-6; TRBD1 aligns across 11 bases. From germline, CDR1 is ENHRY and CDR2 SYGVKD. V was pared by 10 bases and J by 7 bases, with 6 bases of the junction left unmatched. CDR3 length: 14 residues. CDR3 coding DNA: TGTGCCACCGGGACAGGGGGACGAAATTCACCCCTCCACTTT. Protein product: CATGTGGRNSPLHF.

This chain joins TRBV4-2 and TRBJ2-2; perhaps TRBD1 as D (6 bases). Germline assignment: CDR1 LGHNA and CDR2 YNFKEQ. V lost 1 base and J lost 1, with 10 bases in between. The CDR3 has 16 amino acids. The CDR3 DNA sequence: TGTGCCAGCAGCCAAGGACAGGTTTGGAACACCGGGGAGCTGTTTTTT. Translation gives CASSQGQVWNTGELFF.

The chain couples TRBV7-9 to TRBJ1-2; the match to TRBD1 covers 7 bases. V was pared by 3 bases and J by 6 bases, with 4 bases of the junction left unmatched. Germline V gene lookup returns CDR1 SEHNR and CDR2 FQNEAQ (reference sequence). This CDR3 is 13 amino acids long. The CDR3 DNA reads TGTGCCAGCAGCTTCAGAGGGGGCGATGGCTACACCTTC. Translation gives CASSFRGGDGYTF. The whole variable domain, filled in from reference TRBV7-9 and TRBJ1-2, reads DTGVSQNPRHKITKRGQNVTFRCDPISEHNRLYWYRQTLGQGPEFLTYFQNEAQLEKSRLLSDRFSAERPKGSFSTLEIQRTEQGDSAMYLCASSFRGGDGYTFGSGTRLTVV.

J is TRBJ2-7 and V is TRBV18, with 8 bases that match TRBD1. V lost 2 bases, J lost 3 bases, and 6 bases stayed unmatched. The CDR3 runs to 15 residues. Germline CDR1 reads KGHSH; CDR2 reads LQKENI. The CDR3 DNA reads TGTGCCAGCTCACCAGGGACAGGACCGAGCTACGAGCAGTACTTC. Protein product: CASSPGTGPSYEQYF. The full variable domain, rest sourced from reference TRBV18 and TRBJ2-7, is NAGVMQNPRHLVRRRGQEARLRCSPMKGHSHVYWYRQLPEEGLKFMVYLQKENIIDESGMPKERFSAEFPKEGPSILRIQQVVRGDSAAYFCASSPGTGPSYEQYFGPGTRLTVT.

V is TRBV19 and J is TRBJ2-7, with TRBD1 as a possible D gene (6 bases). Germline V CDR1 and CDR2: LNHDA, SQIVND (reference sequence). The CDR3 sequence is 12 residues long. The germline V and J ends were trimmed by 4 bases and 6 bases, with 10 bases remaining between them. The CDR3 nucleotides are TGTGCCAGTAGTACAGGGGAAGGCGAGCAGTACTTC. Its translation is CASSTGEGEQYF.

The rearrangement joins TRBV6-5 to TRBJ1-6, with D unresolved. The V gene's germline CDR1 is MNHEY and CDR2 SVGAGI. V dropped 7 bases and J dropped 6 bases, with 10 bases sitting between them. The CDR3 loop spans 13 amino acids. The CDR3 DNA sequence: TGTGCCAGCATTGGACTGATTAATTCACCCCTCCACTTT. Its translation: CASIGLINSPLHF.

The genes are TRBV7-2 and TRBJ1-1; 11 bases align to TRBD1. This CDR3 is 15 amino acids long. V lost 5 bases to trimming and J lost 5 bases; unmatched junction nucleotides: 7. CDR1 is SGHTA and CDR2 is FQGNSA in the germline V gene. The CDR3 DNA reads TGTGCCAGCAGCCCCGGACAGGGGGCGCCTACTGAAGCTTTCTTT. It translates to CASSPGQGAPTEAFF.

V and J are TRBV28 and TRBJ1-2, with 10 bases matching TRBD1. Germline lookup yields CDR1 MDHEN and CDR2 SYDVKM. J lost 4 bases, V lost 5 bases, and 4 bases had no gene match. The CDR3 has 14 amino acids. Written as DNA, the CDR3 is TGTGCCAGCAGTCAGACAGGGGGCGGCTATGGCTACACCTTC. Translating gives CASSQTGGGYGYTF.

The chain is built from TRBV6-2 or TRBV6-3 and TRBJ2-7, with TRBD2 as a possible D gene (6 bases). The V end was cut by 7 bases, the J end by 3 bases, with 13 bases between. The CDR3 has 13 residues. Germline-derived CDR1 and CDR2 are MNHEY and SVGEGT. CDR3 sequence (DNA): TGTGCCAGCACCCCCTCCGGGGGCTACGAGCAGTACTTC. Translation: CASTPSGGYEQYF.

The genes are TRBV7-9 and TRBJ1-5, with D possibly being TRBD1 (6 bases). This CDR3 has 14 residues. Germline V gene sequence: CDR1 SEHNR, CDR2 FQNEAQ (reference sequence). With 5 bases removed from V and 4 bases from J, the gap between germline ends came to 12 bases. The CDR3 nucleotides read TGTGCCAGCAGCCTTGGACAGCCTAATCAGCCCCAGCATTTT. This encodes CASSLGQPNQPQHF.

The chain joins TRBV7-2 to TRBJ1-2; D gene ambiguous. This CDR3 region has 11 residues. V was trimmed by 2 bases and J by 6 bases, leaving 4 bases between them. Looked up from germline, CDR1 is SGHTA and CDR2 is FQGNSA. CDR3 loop: CASSLHDGYTF. The CDR3 region has the DNA TGTGCCAGCAGCTTACACGATGGCTACACCTTC.

The V call is TRBV24-1, the J call TRBJ1-5; possibly TRBD1 for D (5 bases). CDR1 and CDR2 (germline): KGHDR, SFDVKD. V was shortened by 3 bases and J by 6 bases, with 14 bases between the two germline ends. The length of the CDR3 is 15 residues. CDR3: CATSDPRGDRQPQHF. For the CDR3, the DNA is TGTGCCACCAGTGATCCCCGAGGGGATCGTCAGCCCCAGCATTTT.

The V gene is TRBV5-1, the J gene TRBJ2-3; TRBD1 agrees at 9 bases. This CDR3 has 16 residues. V gave up 0 bases and J gave up 0 bases; unmatched junction bases: 2. Germline V gene sequence: CDR1 SGHRS, CDR2 YFSETQ. CDR3 sequence reads: CASSLAGTGSTDTQYF. DNA of the CDR3: TGCGCCAGCAGCTTGGCCGGGACAGGGAGCACAGATACGCAGTATTTT.

V gene TRBV24-1 combines with J gene TRBJ1-3; 9 bases fit TRBD1. Germline V gene sequence: CDR1 KGHDR, CDR2 SFDVKD. V lost 1 base, J lost 1 base, and 4 bases stayed unmatched. The CDR3 has 17 amino acids. CDR3 sequence (DNA): TGTGCCACCAGTGATTTCACAGGGGGCGAATCTGGAAACACCATATATTTT. Its translation is CATSDFTGGESGNTIYF.

This chain connects TRBV6-2 or TRBV6-3 to TRBJ2-5; the D gene is possibly TRBD1 (5 bases). With 2 bases removed from V and 4 bases from J, the gap between germline ends came to 8 bases. CDR3 size: 13 residues. Germline CDR1 is MNHEY and CDR2 is SVGEGT. Here the CDR3 reads CASSYLRGETQYF. The CDR3 nucleotides are TGTGCCAGCAGTTACCTAAGGGGAGAGACCCAGTACTTC.

The chain links TRBV7-8 to TRBJ1-1, with a weak D call TRBD1 (6 bases). V lost 5 bases and J 6 bases, leaving 16 bases between the germline ends. Germline V gene data show CDR1 as SGHVS and CDR2 as FQNEAQ. The CDR3 spans 14 residues. CDR3 coding DNA: TGTGCCAGCAGCCAAACAGGGAGAACCCCTGAAGCTTTCTTT. Its protein is CASSQTGRTPEAFF.

This chain uses TRBV5-1 with TRBJ2-1, with 7 bases identical to TRBD2. With 5 bases clipped from V and 2 bases from J, the junction kept 7 bases outside the gene matches. The germline V gene has CDR1 SGHRS and CDR2 YFSETQ. The CDR3 has 15 residues. CDR3 amino acids: CASSQSGGPYNEQFF. In nucleotides, the CDR3 is TGCGCCAGCAGTCAGTCGGGGGGACCCTACAATGAGCAGTTCTTC.

A single count supports this clone. This chain joins TRBV11-2 and TRBJ2-2, with 8 bases aligning to TRBD1. V shed 0 bases and J 5 bases; nucleotides not matched to a gene: 8. This CDR3 has 17 residues. From germline, CDR1 is SGHAT and CDR2 FQNNGV. CDR3 bases: TGTGCCAGCAGCTTAGATCTAGACAGGGGTCAGACCGGGGAGCTGTTTTTT. It translates to CASSLDLDRGQTGELFF.

CDR3 sequence reads: CATSDWPPSGGVVDTQYF. The CDR3 DNA follows: TGTGCCACCAGTGATTGGCCTCCTAGCGGGGGTGTTGTAGATACGCAGTATTTT. This chain uses TRBV24-1 with TRBJ2-3; 10 bases map to TRBD2. Germline V gene lookup returns CDR1 KGHDR and CDR2 SFDVKD. Trimming cost V 2 bases and J 5 bases; bases outside gene matches: 12. This CDR3 region has 18 residues.

The V and J genes are TRBV9 and TRBJ1-1; D not certain. V was trimmed by 0 bases and J by 3 bases, leaving 6 bases between them. The CDR3 contains 13 residues. CDR1 is SGDLS, CDR2 YYNGEE, per germline. The CDR3 here is CASSVAPDTEAFF. CDR3 nucleotides: TGTGCCAGCAGCGTAGCGCCGGACACTGAAGCTTTCTTT.

The gene calls are TRBV5-4 and TRBJ2-1, with a tentative D call TRBD1 (6 bases). CDR1 SGHNT and CDR2 YYREEE come from the germline V gene (reference sequence). The CDR3 has 14 residues. V lost 5 bases and J lost 8, with 17 bases in between. CDR3 bases: TGTGCCAGCAGACCAACAGGGTTGGGCGATGAGCAGTTCTTC. It is translated as CASRPTGLGDEQFF.

The rearrangement uses TRBV5-1 and TRBJ2-5, with 9 nucleotides matching TRBD2. Germline trimming cut 0 bases from V and 1 base from J; bases unmatched to any gene: 7. The CDR3 has 17 residues. Germline CDR1 is SGHRS and CDR2 is YFSETQ. CDR3 region: CASSLEGGGGVQETQYF. The DNA of the CDR3 is TGCGCCAGCAGCTTGGAGGGCGGCGGGGGGGTCCAAGAGACCCAGTACTTC.

The chain carries TRBV3-1 (or the pseudogene TRBV3-2) and TRBJ2-3; D unclear. Looked up from germline, CDR1 is LGHDT and CDR2 is YNNKEL (reference sequence). This CDR3 has 14 residues. Trimming left V 4 bases short and J 3 bases short, with 11 bases between. The CDR3 DNA reads as TGTGCCAGCAGCCCCCGAGGCAGAACAGATACGCAGTATTTT. This translates into CASSPRGRTDTQYF.

V usage is TRBV7-2 and J usage is TRBJ2-1; 8 bases fit TRBD2. CDR3 length: 15 residues. Losses at the gene ends were 7 bases for V and 2 bases for J; bases not matched to a gene: 7. Germline assignment: CDR1 SGHTA and CDR2 FQGNSA. CDR3 protein: CASNLGLAPYNEQFF. Written as DNA, the CDR3 is TGTGCCAGCAACCTCGGACTAGCCCCCTACAATGAGCAGTTCTTC.

The rearrangement joins TRBV4-1 to TRBJ2-1, with TRBD1 identical over 9 bases. Germline CDR1 is MGHRA and CDR2 is YSYEKL. This CDR3 comprises 15 residues. The V gene end was trimmed by 2 bases and the J gene end by 6 bases; junction bases not matched to a gene: 5. The CDR3 is CASSQLGTGINEQFF. The CDR3 nucleotides read TGCGCCAGCAGCCAACTCGGGACAGGGATCAATGAGCAGTTCTTC.

The genes are TRBV4-2 and TRBJ2-3, with TRBD2 identical over 12 bases. V dropped 1 base and J dropped 8; count of bases not matched to a gene: 16. CDR1 is LGHNA, CDR2 YNFKEQ, per germline. CDR3 length: 19 residues. In DNA, the CDR3 is TGTGCCAGCAGCCAAGTGCATTCCGGGACTAGCGGGCCAACGGGTACGCAGTATTTT. Translated: CASSQVHSGTSGPTGTQYF.

The chain recombines TRBV7-9 with TRBJ1-6, with a tentative D call TRBD1 (5 bases). CDR3 size: 14 residues. Germline CDR1 is SEHNR and CDR2 is FQNEAQ (reference sequence). The germline V and J ends were trimmed by 4 bases and 10 bases, with 14 bases remaining between them. CDR3 DNA sequence: TGTGCCAGCAGCTCCTCGACAGTAACCTCACCCCTCCACTTT. This sequence encodes CASSSSTVTSPLHF.

V and J are TRBV18 and TRBJ2-6; D possibly corresponds to TRBD2 (6 bases). V shed 3 bases and J shed 4 bases, with 13 bases lying between them. CDR1 is KGHSH, CDR2 LQKENI, per germline. This CDR3 is 16 amino acids long. The CDR3 loop is CASSPRGSLGANVLTF. The DNA of the CDR3 is TGTGCCAGCTCACCCCGGGGGAGTCTGGGGGCCAACGTCCTGACTTTC.

The chain uses TRBV5-1 and TRBJ2-5; TRBD2 matches 10 bases. J was trimmed by 4 bases and V by 4 bases; bases with no gene match: 16. Germline loops: CDR1 SGHRS, CDR2 YFSETQ. CDR3 size: 18 residues. This CDR3 is CASSPLTPSGGAGETQYF. In DNA form, the CDR3 reads TGCGCCAGCAGCCCATTAACTCCTAGCGGGGGTGCGGGAGAGACCCAGTACTTC.

CDR3 DNA sequence: TGTGCCAGCAGCAACAGGGGACTCCCCTACGAGCAGTACTTC. It yields the protein CASSNRGLPYEQYF. The chain joins TRBV5-4 to TRBJ2-7; TRBD1 is a possible D gene (7 bases). The V gene lost 4 bases and the J gene lost 2 bases, with 13 bases spanning the gap. Germline CDR1 and CDR2: SGHNT and YYREEE (reference sequence). CDR3 length: 14 residues. Together with reference TRBV5-4 and TRBJ2-7, the CDR3 gives the full variable domain: ETGVTQSPTHLIKTRGQQVTLRCSSQSGHNTVSWYQQALGQGPQFIFQYYREEENGRGNFPPRFSGLQFPNYSSELNVNALELDDSALYLCASSNRGLPYEQYFGPGTRLTVT.

In this sample, this clone turned up once. The chain combines TRBV18 with TRBJ1-5, with 8 bases aligning to TRBD1. The CDR3 runs to 17 residues. V shed 3 bases and J 6 bases; nucleotides not matched to a gene: 13. Per germline, CDR1 KGHSH and CDR2 LQKENI. CDR3 DNA: TGTGCCAGCTCACCGGCAGGGGGCCCCGGGGGTGGTCAGCCCCAGCATTTT. Protein sequence: CASSPAGGPGGGQPQHF.